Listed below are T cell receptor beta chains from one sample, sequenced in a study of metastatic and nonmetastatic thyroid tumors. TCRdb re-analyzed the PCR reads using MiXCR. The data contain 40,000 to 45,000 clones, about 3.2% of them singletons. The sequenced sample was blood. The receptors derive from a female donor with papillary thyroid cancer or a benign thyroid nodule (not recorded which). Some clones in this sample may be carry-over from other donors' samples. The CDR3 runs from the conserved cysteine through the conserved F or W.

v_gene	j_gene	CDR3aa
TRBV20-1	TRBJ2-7	CSARELGGPTYEQYF
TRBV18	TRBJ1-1	CASSPSRGPGTEAFF
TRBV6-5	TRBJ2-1	CASSFPGQGLSYNEQFF
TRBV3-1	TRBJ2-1	CASSQSDGFNEQFF
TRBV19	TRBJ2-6	CASSINFDQSGANVLTF
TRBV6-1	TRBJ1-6	CASSEVGKNSPLHF
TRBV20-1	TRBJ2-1	CSANRPAVTYNEQFF
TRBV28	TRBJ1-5	CASSLDRRANQPQHF
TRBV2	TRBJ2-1	CASSGPSGGYNEQFF
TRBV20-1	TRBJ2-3	CSARVEGGPGGLRTDTQYF
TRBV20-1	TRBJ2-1	CSARDGGGIYNEQFF
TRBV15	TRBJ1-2	CATSRPRGSGYTF
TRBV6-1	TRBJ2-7	CASSEELTGEQYF
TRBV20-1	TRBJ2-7	CSARYLAGGFEQYF
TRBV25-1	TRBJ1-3	CASSSDRGGNTIYF
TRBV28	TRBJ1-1	CASTTDPWNTEAFF